These T cell receptor beta chains were read from a single sample in a study of identical twins. TCRdb reanalysed the 5' RACE reads using MiXCR and keeps one entry per CDR3 protein. The data show 200,000 or so distinct CDR3 sequences, with approximately 16% seen just once and less than 45% held by the top ten. This sample was shared with a second study, whose subject was T cells expressing NK-cell markers.

Sequences were obtained from CD8+ T cells sorted from blood. These receptors were collected from a woman younger than 30 in good health. Both conserved end residues are part of each CDR3. The order of the fields is V gene, clone size, J gene, D gene, CDR3 protein, CDR3 DNA. D genes are given only for firm matches. Clone size appears in some rows only: once, few, many, or a class for an expanded clone.

v_gene: TRBV12-3/TRBV12-4; abundance: .; j_gene: TRBJ2-1; d_gene: .; CDR3aa: CASNPGTREQFF; CDR3nt: TGTGCCAGCAATCCCGGGACACGGGAGCAGTTCTTC
v_gene: TRBV11-3; abundance: .; j_gene: TRBJ2-5; d_gene: .; CDR3aa: CASSFNIPQETQYF; CDR3nt: TGTGCCAGCAGCTTTAACATCCCGCAAGAGACCCAGTACTTC
v_gene: TRBV20-1; abundance: .; j_gene: TRBJ2-7; d_gene: TRBD1; CDR3aa: CSARADRPGYEQYF; CDR3nt: TGCAGTGCTAGAGCGGACAGGCCGGGGTACGAGCAGTACTTC
v_gene: TRBV13; abundance: .; j_gene: TRBJ2-7; d_gene: TRBD2; CDR3aa: CASSVSTSGQYF; CDR3nt: TGTGCCAGCAGCGTGTCGACTAGCGGGCAGTACTTC
v_gene: TRBV6-5; abundance: .; j_gene: TRBJ2-7; d_gene: .; CDR3aa: CASSYGDQSYEQYF; CDR3nt: TGTGCCAGCAGTTACGGGGACCAGTCCTACGAGCAGTACTTC
v_gene: TRBV27; abundance: many; j_gene: TRBJ1-4; d_gene: .; CDR3aa: CASSSADYSEKLFF; CDR3nt: TGTGCCAGCAGTTCGGCAGACTACAGCGAAAAACTGTTTTTT
v_gene: TRBV4-3; abundance: few; j_gene: TRBJ1-1; d_gene: .; CDR3aa: CASSQTANTEAFF; CDR3nt: TGCGCCAGCAGCCAGACAGCGAACACTGAAGCTTTCTTT
v_gene: TRBV12-3/TRBV12-4; abundance: many; j_gene: TRBJ2-3; d_gene: .; CDR3aa: CASSFSPDTQYF; CDR3nt: TGTGCCAGCAGTTTTAGCCCAGATACGCAGTATTTT
v_gene: TRBV9; abundance: .; j_gene: TRBJ2-6; d_gene: .; CDR3aa: CASTASQGALADVLTF; CDR3nt: TGTGCCAGCACCGCTTCCCAGGGCGCTCTTGCCGACGTCCTGACTTTC
v_gene: TRBV6-1; abundance: .; j_gene: TRBJ2-3; d_gene: TRBD1; CDR3aa: CASGATGGFTDTQYF; CDR3nt: TGTGCCAGCGGGGCGACAGGGGGCTTCACAGATACGCAGTATTTT
v_gene: TRBV4-1; abundance: .; j_gene: TRBJ2-1; d_gene: .; CDR3aa: CASSRRDGNEQFF; CDR3nt: TGCGCCAGCAGCCGTCGGGACGGGAATGAGCAGTTCTTC
v_gene: TRBV12-3/TRBV12-4; abundance: .; j_gene: TRBJ2-1; d_gene: TRBD2; CDR3aa: CASSFVGGGDNEQFF; CDR3nt: TGTGCCAGCAGTTTTGTCGGGGGAGGGGACAATGAGCAGTTCTTC
v_gene: TRBV9; abundance: .; j_gene: TRBJ1-4; d_gene: TRBD1; CDR3aa: CASSEGGTAGEKLFF; CDR3nt: TGTGCCAGCAGCGAGGGGGGGACAGCGGGTGAAAAACTGTTTTTT
v_gene: TRBV20-1; abundance: few; j_gene: TRBJ2-2; d_gene: TRBD1; CDR3aa: CSAPDRAGTGELFF; CDR3nt: TGCAGTGCACCCGACAGGGCCGGCACCGGGGAGCTGTTTTTT
v_gene: TRBV12-5; abundance: .; j_gene: TRBJ2-1; d_gene: .; CDR3aa: CASGLGSEQFF; CDR3nt: TGTGCTAGTGGTTTGGGAAGTGAGCAGTTCTTC
v_gene: TRBV6-1; abundance: few; j_gene: TRBJ2-7; d_gene: TRBD1; CDR3aa: CASSTPGQGIYEQYF; CDR3nt: TGTGCCAGCAGTACCCCAGGACAGGGAATCTACGAGCAGTACTTC
v_gene: TRBV29-1; abundance: few; j_gene: TRBJ2-3; d_gene: TRBD1; CDR3aa: CSVERDRGGTDTQYF; CDR3nt: TGCAGCGTTGAACGGGACAGGGGAGGTACAGATACGCAGTATTTT
v_gene: TRBV7-9; abundance: few; j_gene: TRBJ1-3; d_gene: TRBD1; CDR3aa: CASWDRGQGSGNTIYF; CDR3nt: TGTGCCAGCTGGGACAGGGGGCAAGGGTCTGGAAACACCATATATTTT
v_gene: TRBV20-1; abundance: few; j_gene: TRBJ1-2; d_gene: .; CDR3aa: CSATEGWGYTF; CDR3nt: TGCAGTGCTACCGAAGGGTGGGGCTACACCTTC
v_gene: TRBV10-2; abundance: .; j_gene: TRBJ2-5; d_gene: .; CDR3aa: CASRTHQETQYF; CDR3nt: TGCGCCAGCAGAACTCATCAAGAGACCCAGTACTTC
v_gene: TRBV25-1; abundance: .; j_gene: TRBJ2-1; d_gene: .; CDR3aa: CASSESRVLDNEQFF; CDR3nt: TGTGCCAGCAGTGAATCCAGGGTGTTGGACAATGAGCAGTTCTTC
v_gene: TRBV7-9; abundance: .; j_gene: TRBJ2-3; d_gene: TRBD2; CDR3aa: CASSHPLAGGRDTQYF; CDR3nt: TGTGCCAGCAGCCACCCACTAGCGGGAGGAAGAGATACGCAGTATTTT
v_gene: TRBV5-1; abundance: few; j_gene: TRBJ2-4; d_gene: TRBD2; CDR3aa: CASSLGLAGTPSKNIQYF; CDR3nt: TGCGCCAGCAGCTTGGGACTAGCGGGAACCCCAAGCAAAAACATTCAGTACTTC
v_gene: TRBV7-3; abundance: .; j_gene: TRBJ2-1; d_gene: .; CDR3aa: CASSDPILEDEQFF; CDR3nt: TGTGCCAGCAGCGACCCAATACTAGAGGATGAGCAGTTCTTC
v_gene: TRBV29-1; abundance: many; j_gene: TRBJ1-2; d_gene: TRBD1; CDR3aa: CSVPGQGVHGYTF; CDR3nt: TGCAGCGTTCCGGGACAGGGGGTTCATGGCTACACCTTC
v_gene: TRBV11-2; abundance: many; j_gene: TRBJ1-4; d_gene: .; CDR3aa: CASSFEQGPHEKLFF; CDR3nt: TGTGCCAGCAGCTTCGAACAGGGACCACATGAAAAACTGTTTTTT
v_gene: TRBV4-3; abundance: .; j_gene: TRBJ1-4; d_gene: .; CDR3aa: CASSQDLASNEKLFF; CDR3nt: TGCGCCAGCAGCCAAGATTTGGCGTCTAATGAAAAACTGTTTTTT